One sample yielded the 17 T cell receptor beta chains listed below, sequenced in a study of CD8 T cells in ankylosing spondylitis (dated by TCRdb to about 2017). Library preparation was by 5' RACE. Data came from an Illumina HiSeq 2500. The public reads were reprocessed in TCRdb via fastp at Q25 and MiXCR, keeping in-frame beta chains. Records with the same CDR3 protein are collapsed into one entry carrying the most frequent genes and DNA. The sample table contains about 350,000 distinct CDR3 sequences; only one count was recorded for roughly 20% of them. Around 13% of the sample goes to the ten largest clones. The sequencing sample was made of blood, either unsorted or a sorted T cell fraction (not recorded which). These receptors were obtained from a male donor with ankylosing spondylitis or in good health (not recorded which).

This clonotype came up once. The chain couples TRBV4-1 to TRBJ2-2, with a possible D match to TRBD1 (6 bases). The V gene's germline CDR1 is MGHRA and CDR2 YSYEKL. The CDR3 has 16 amino acids. Trimming left V 0 bases short and J 7 bases short, with 15 bases between. The CDR3 DNA reads TGCGCCAGCAGCCAAGATTTCCCTGTGACAGGCGGGGAGCTGTTTTTT. Its translation is CASSQDFPVTGGELFF.

The chain has TRBV29-1 and TRBJ2-3; D uncertain. This CDR3 is built from 13 residues. From germline, CDR1 is SQVTM and CDR2 ANQGSEA. Trimming removed 0 bases from V and 0 bases from J, with 4 bases in between. The CDR3, as DNA: TGCAGCGTTGAAGAACCTAGCACAGATACGCAGTATTTT. This gives the protein CSVEEPSTDTQYF.

In this sample, this clonotype turned up a few times. V and J are TRBV5-6 and TRBJ2-7, with D maybe TRBD1 (6 bases). CDR3 size: 15 residues. Per the germline V gene, CDR1 is SGHDT and CDR2 is YYEEEE. Trimming pared 0 bases from V and 4 bases from J, leaving 14 bases between. The CDR3 is CASSLGVTGQYEQYF. The CDR3 DNA is TGTGCCAGCAGCTTGGGGGTTACAGGGCAGTACGAGCAGTACTTC. The full variable domain, rest sourced from reference TRBV5-6 and TRBJ2-7, is DAGVTQSPTHLIKTRGQQVTLRCSPKSGHDTVSWYQQALGQGPQFIFQYYEEEERQRGNFPDRFSGHQFPNYSSELNVNALLLGDSALYLCASSLGVTGQYEQYFGPGTRLTVT.

In this sample, this clonotype turned up a few times. The gene calls are TRBV4-2 and TRBJ2-2; no clear D. Trimming cost V 5 bases and J 0 bases, with 19 bases left between them. Germline V gene sequence: CDR1 LGHNA, CDR2 YNFKEQ. This CDR3 has 18 amino acids. CDR3 amino acids: CASSDFVMTSSNTGELFF. For the CDR3, the DNA is TGTGCCAGCAGCGATTTTGTGATGACCTCGTCGAACACCGGGGAGCTGTTTTTT.

This clonotype was counted a few times. V usage is TRBV28 and J usage is TRBJ2-5; 9 bases agree with TRBD2. J was trimmed by 5 bases and V by 2 bases; bases with no gene match: 12. CDR1 and CDR2 (germline): MDHEN, SYDVKM. This CDR3 is 17 amino acids long. This CDR3 is CASSLKPSGAVRETQYF. The CDR3 nucleotides read TGTGCCAGCAGTTTAAAACCTAGCGGGGCTGTAAGGGAGACCCAGTACTTC.

This clonotype appeared a few times. The rearrangement joins TRBV29-1 to TRBJ2-5; D perhaps matches TRBD2 (6 bases). Per germline, CDR1 SQVTM and CDR2 ANQGSEA. The V gene lost 3 bases and the J gene lost 1 base, with 6 bases spanning the gap. This CDR3 is built from 12 residues. In DNA form, the CDR3 reads TGCAGCGTTGAGCGGGGCCAAGAGACCCAGTACTTC. Translating gives CSVERGQETQYF.

This chain connects TRBV4-1 to TRBJ1-1, with D perhaps matching TRBD1 (5 bases). The CDR3 consists of 14 residues. Trimming left V 2 bases short and J 8 bases short, with 15 bases between. CDR1 and CDR2 from the germline V gene are MGHRA and YSYEKL. The CDR3 nucleotides read TGCGCCAGCAGCCAACTGGACGGCGAGGGGGAAGCTTTCTTT. Residues: CASSQLDGEGEAFF.

In this sample, this clonotype turned up many times. The chain employs TRBV20-1 and TRBJ2-7; the match to TRBD1 covers 9 bases. The CDR3 has 13 residues. Germline loops: CDR1 DFQATT, CDR2 SNEGSKA (reference sequence). The V segment lost 3 bases and the J segment 3 bases; nucleotides outside the gene matches: 3. The CDR3 region is CSARGDRDYEQYF. DNA for the CDR3: TGCAGTGCTAGGGGGGACAGGGACTACGAGCAGTACTTC.

This clonotype showed up just a few times. The rearrangement joins TRBV20-1 to TRBJ1-5; D call uncertain. The V gene's germline CDR1 is DFQATT and CDR2 SNEGSKA (reference sequence). V lost 3 bases to trimming and J lost 2 bases, with 11 bases between them. The CDR3 length is 14 residues. DNA for the CDR3: TGCAGTGCTAGGGAAGGGTGGGGCAATCAGCCCCAGCATTTT. Encoded protein: CSAREGWGNQPQHF.

V gene TRBV15 combines with J gene TRBJ2-7; D gene unclear. The germline V and J ends were trimmed by 0 bases and 0 bases, with 12 bases remaining between them. The CDR3 consists of 16 residues. Germline lookup yields CDR1 LNHNV and CDR2 YYDKDF (reference sequence). CDR3 in amino acids: CATSRDFQASSYEQYF. CDR3 DNA: TGTGCCACCAGCAGAGATTTTCAGGCTAGCTCCTACGAGCAGTACTTC.

The chain recombines TRBV6-1 with TRBJ2-7; possible D gene TRBD2, 5 bases. This CDR3 has 14 residues. Germline CDR1 MNHNS, CDR2 SASEGT. V dropped 7 bases and J dropped 0 bases, with 13 bases sitting between them. The CDR3 loop is CASTEDWSSYEQYF. The CDR3 coding sequence is TGTGCCAGCACCGAGGACTGGAGCTCCTACGAGCAGTACTTC.

This clonotype was seen more than once but under ten times. The chain links TRBV29-1 to TRBJ2-3, with a possible D match to TRBD2 (6 bases). V was clipped by 6 bases and J by 2 bases, with 24 bases between them. This CDR3 region has 17 residues. Germline assignment: CDR1 SQVTM and CDR2 ANQGSEA. DNA of the CDR3: TGCAGCGTCAGGAGGGGCGGAGGGAAAGGACTCACAGATACGCAGTATTTT. This codes for CSVRRGGGKGLTDTQYF.

This clonotype was observed a handful of times. J is TRBJ2-7 and V is TRBV20-1, with 7 nucleotides matching TRBD2. Germline V lookup: CDR1 DFQATT, CDR2 SNEGSKA (reference sequence). CDR3 length equals 16 residues. Losses at the gene ends were 1 base for V and 0 bases for J; bases not matched to a gene: 9. The CDR3 region is CSARGPWGGSSYEQYF. CDR3 nucleotide sequence: TGCAGTGCTAGAGGGCCCTGGGGGGGGTCCTCCTACGAGCAGTACTTC.

This clonotype was recorded a few times. V usage is TRBV2 and J usage is TRBJ1-1; a possible D gene is TRBD1 (5 bases). With 4 bases removed from V and 4 bases from J, the gap between germline ends came to 13 bases. The CDR3 consists of 14 residues. Germline lookup yields CDR1 SNHLY and CDR2 FYNNEI. The CDR3 DNA reads as TGTGCCAGCAGTGGGGGCCCCCCGATCACTGAAGCTTTCTTT. Translating gives CASSGGPPITEAFF.

This clonotype was recorded at least ten times. The chain carries TRBV12-3 or TRBV12-4 and TRBJ1-5, with TRBD1 matching 11 bases. Unmatched junction bases numbered 3, after V lost 4 bases and J lost 7 bases. This CDR3 is 14 amino acids long. The CDR3, as DNA: TGTGCCAGCAGTTCGGGACAGGGGGGACAGCCCCAGCATTTT. It specifies CASSSGQGGQPQHF.

The chain is built from TRBV27 and TRBJ1-1, with TRBD1 identical over 7 bases. The germline gives CDR1 MNHEY, CDR2 SMNVEV (reference sequence). Trimming removed 6 bases from V and 2 bases from J; junction bases left unmatched: 6. The CDR3 totals 14 residues. The CDR3 DNA is TGTGCCAGCAGGGTGACAGGGATCAACACTGAAGCTTTCTTT. It specifies CASRVTGINTEAFF.

This clonotype came up a few times. This rearrangement joins TRBV12-3 or TRBV12-4 to TRBJ1-1; D remains unclear. Trimming pared 5 bases from V and 5 bases from J, leaving 15 bases between. This CDR3 region has 14 residues. CDR3 loop: CASSVGPSGTEAFF. CDR3 bases: TGTGCCAGCAGTGTCGGCCCTTCGGGGACTGAAGCTTTCTTT.